The source of this T cell receptor (beta chain) is a study of blood T cell repertoires in COVID-19. Germline V CDR1 and CDR2: SNHLY, FYNNEI. The CDR3 runs 13 residues. V was pared by 6 bases and J by 2 bases, with 8 bases between. Authors' processing steps: From reference gene primer amplification, estimates of nucleated cell counts were derived. Here immunoSEQ multiplex PCR was the method, and the copy in TCRdb shows in-frame clones only, minus some. V, J and clone size were drawn from that table, and D and trimming were deduced from the DNA. The sample yields about 150,000 clones, 78% seen once. The sequenced sample consisted of PBMCs or T cells enriched from blood (not recorded which). This TCR came from a woman aged 45-65 years who had recovered from COVID-19. The rearrangement links TRBV2 to TRBJ1-3; possibly TRBD1 for D (6 bases). The CDR3, as DNA: TGTGCCAGCAGCACAGGGCCTGGAAACACCATATATTTT. Protein product: CASSTGPGNTIYF.